These 27 T cell receptor beta chains came from one sample sequenced in a study of metastatic and nonmetastatic thyroid tumors. MiXCR was used by TCRdb to re-call the PCR reads. The data contain fewer than 20,000 clones, around a fifth of them seen just once; the ten biggest clones take up 20% to 25%. Thyroid surgery had not been preceded by any treatment in any patient. Input material: adjacent normal tissue. The receptors here all came from a female donor with papillary thyroid cancer or a benign thyroid nodule (not recorded which). Some clones in this sample may be carry-over from other donors' samples.

This clone was recorded at least ten times. The V and J genes are TRBV27 and TRBJ2-1; D gene ambiguous. Deletions cut 6 bases from V and 5 bases from J, with 11 bases between. This CDR3 has 13 residues. The germline V gene encodes CDR1 MNHEY and CDR2 SMNVEV (reference sequence). This chain's CDR3 is CASSLRSNNEQFF. The DNA of the CDR3 is TGTGCCAGCAGCCTACGGTCCAACAATGAGCAGTTCTTC.

This clone has only a few counts. The rearrangement joins TRBV12-3 or TRBV12-4 to TRBJ2-7; 8 bases fit TRBD2. The ends lost 3 bases at V and 7 bases at J; junction bases unmatched: 8. The CDR3 runs 14 residues. The CDR3 DNA sequence: TGTGCCAGCAGTTTTGCCGGGGGGGCTTGGGAGCAGTACTTC. As protein: CASSFAGGAWEQYF.

V and J are TRBV5-1 and TRBJ1-5; D might be TRBD1 (6 bases). Between the trimmed V and J ends, which lost 2 bases and 1 base, there was a span of 10 bases. Germline V gene sequence: CDR1 SGHRS, CDR2 YFSETQ. This CDR3 contains 15 residues. Here the CDR3 reads CASSFGGLSNQPQHF. CDR3 bases: TGCGCCAGCAGCTTCGGGGGGCTGAGCAATCAGCCCCAGCATTTT.

This clone was observed a few times. The V gene is TRBV19, the J gene TRBJ1-6; TRBD1 agrees at 7 bases. J lost 7 bases, V lost 4 bases, and 7 bases had no gene match. This CDR3 is built from 15 residues. Germline loops: CDR1 LNHDA, CDR2 SQIVND (reference sequence). The CDR3 reads CASSNDRAKNSPLHF. Here the CDR3 DNA reads TGTGCCAGTAGTAACGACAGGGCGAAAAATTCACCCCTCCACTTT.

This clone was detected a few times. The chain joins TRBV28 to TRBJ1-2; TRBD1 matches at 8 bases. The CDR3 extends over 16 amino acids. Germline V gene data show CDR1 as MDHEN and CDR2 as SYDVKM. Trimming removed 6 bases from V and 0 bases from J; junction bases left unmatched: 9. The CDR3, as DNA: TGTGCCAGCAGCTCGGGACAGGAAACAACTAACTATGGCTACACCTTC. Its protein is CASSSGQETTNYGYTF.

This chain links TRBV6-5 with TRBJ2-7, with 14 bases that match TRBD2. The ends lost 6 bases at V and 4 bases at J; junction bases unmatched: 11. The CDR3 spans 17 residues. Germline V CDR1 and CDR2: MNHEY, SVGAGI. CDR3 nucleotide sequence: TGTGCCAGCAGCCCGGGACTAGCGGGAGATTGGTCATACGAGCAGTACTTC. Translated: CASSPGLAGDWSYEQYF.

V is TRBV7-2 and J is TRBJ2-1; 15 positions match TRBD2. This CDR3 is built from 17 residues. V lost 0 bases and J lost 8; bases outside the gene matches: 5. The germline V gene has CDR1 SGHTA and CDR2 FQGNSA. CDR3: CASSLARTSGGADEQFF. Here the CDR3 DNA reads TGTGCCAGCAGCTTAGCCCGGACTAGCGGGGGGGCCGATGAGCAGTTCTTC.

As DNA, the CDR3 is TGCGCCAGCAGCGTCGACAGGGGGCTAACCTACGAGCAGTACTTC. This gives the protein CASSVDRGLTYEQYF. The rearrangement joins TRBV5-1 to TRBJ2-7; the match to TRBD1 covers 10 bases. From germline, CDR1 is SGHRS and CDR2 YFSETQ. The junction had 6 bases not matched to a gene; V was cut back by 4 bases and J by 2 bases. This CDR3 has 15 residues. Based on the CDR3 plus reference TRBV5-1 and TRBJ2-7, the full variable domain is KAGVTQTPRYLIKTRGQQVTLSCSPISGHRSVSWYQQTPGQGLQFLFEYFSETQRNKGNFPGRFSGRQFSNSRSEMNVSTLELGDSALYLCASSVDRGLTYEQYFGPGTRLTVT.

This clone has just one count. This rearrangement joins TRBV20-1 to TRBJ2-2; D is possibly TRBD1 or TRBD2 (5 bases each). The length of the CDR3 is 15 residues. Germline CDR1 and CDR2: DFQATT and SNEGSKA (reference sequence). The V gene lost 8 bases and the J gene lost 4 bases, with 20 bases spanning the gap. The CDR3: CSFKGASSGTGELFF. CDR3 nucleotides: TGCAGTTTCAAAGGGGCTAGCTCGGGCACCGGGGAGCTGTTTTTT.

This sequence joins TRBV5-1 and TRBJ2-7, with 8 bases lining up with TRBD1. The CDR3 has 16 amino acids. Germline V gene lookup returns CDR1 SGHRS and CDR2 YFSETQ. V gave up 4 bases and J gave up 4 bases; unmatched junction bases: 13. The CDR3: CASSSGQGTGWYEQYF. CDR3 sequence (DNA): TGCGCCAGCAGCAGCGGACAGGGTACGGGGTGGTACGAGCAGTACTTC.

V and J are TRBV7-2 and TRBJ1-1; 9 bases line up with TRBD1. V dropped 4 bases and J dropped 11; count of bases not matched to a gene: 8. Germline V gene data show CDR1 as SGHTA and CDR2 as FQGNSA. This CDR3 has 13 residues. The CDR3 DNA sequence: TGTGCCAGCAGCTCTAGACGGACAGGGGAGGCTTTCTTT. Translating it yields CASSSRRTGEAFF.

The chain joins TRBV9 to TRBJ1-3; D is undetermined. Germline CDR1 is SGDLS and CDR2 is YYNGEE. The CDR3 length is 16 residues. Trimming removed 2 bases at V and 0 bases at J, with 12 bases between. The CDR3 protein is CASSVSPSGSGNTIYF. Here the CDR3 DNA reads TGTGCCAGCAGCGTCTCACCCTCGGGCTCTGGAAACACCATATATTTT. Full variable domain (remainder filled in from reference TRBV9 and TRBJ1-3): DSGVTQTPKHLITATGQRVTLRCSPRSGDLSVYWYQQSLDQGLQFLIQYYNGEERAKGNILERFSAQQFPDLHSELNLSSLELGDSALYFCASSVSPSGSGNTIYFGEGSWLTVV.

This chain joins TRBV11-2 and TRBJ2-6; 12 positions agree with TRBD1. The CDR3 has 19 residues. Germline CDR1 SGHAT, CDR2 FQNNGV. V was clipped by 5 bases and J by 0 bases; unmatched bases: 8. CDR3 sequence (DNA): TGTGCCAGCAGCCGGCCCCGGGACAGGGGGCCCTCTGGGGCCAACGTCCTGACTTTC. The encoded protein is CASSRPRDRGPSGANVLTF.

This clone was seen a few times. Here the CDR3 omits its conserved ending phenylalanine or tryptophan, so a read error is the likely source. The chain uses TRBV27 and TRBJ1-1; the D is unclear. Deletions cut 0 bases from V and 0 bases from J, with 5 bases between. This CDR3 has 14 residues. The germline gives CDR1 MNHEY, CDR2 SMNVEV (reference sequence). The CDR3 DNA follows: TGTGCCAGCAGTTTATCGCGGATGAACACTGAAGCTTTCCTT. It codes for CASSLSRMNTEAFL.

This sequence joins TRBV11-2 and TRBJ1-1; D unresolved. The CDR3 consists of 14 residues. Germline values: CDR1 SGHAT, CDR2 FQNNGV. The V end was cut by 5 bases, the J end by 1 base, with 11 bases between. The CDR3 region is CASSPAATNTEAFF. The CDR3, as DNA: TGTGCCAGCAGCCCCGCGGCCACGAACACTGAAGCTTTCTTT. The whole variable domain, filled in from reference TRBV11-2 and TRBJ1-1, reads EAGVAQSPRYKIIEKRQSVAFWCNPISGHATLYWYQQILGQGPKLLIQFQNNGVVDDSQLPKDRFSAERLKGVDSTLKIQPAKLEDSAVYLCASSPAATNTEAFFGQGTRLTVV.

Turning to this clone: Its ends do not fully match the called genes, so a read error is possible. Different DNA sequences within this sample yield the same CDR3. The chain carries TRBV5-1 and TRBJ2-2; D may correspond to TRBD1 or TRBD2 (5 bases each). There are 16 residues in the CDR3. Germline V gene sequence: CDR1 SGHRS, CDR2 YFSETQ. The CDR3 loop is CASSLATGRNTGELFF. In nucleotides, the CDR3 is TGCGCCAGCAGCTTGGCGACGGGGCGTAACACTGGGGAGCTGTTTTTT.

CDR3: CASVVVEAFF. As DNA, the CDR3 is TGTGCCAGCGTCGTGGTGGAAGCTTTCTTT. The J gene is TRBJ1-1, the V gene TRBV2; D gene unclear. CDR3 size: 10 residues. Germline CDR1 is SNHLY and CDR2 is FYNNEI. The V and J ends lost 8 bases and 8 bases respectively, with 9 bases between them.

This clone was counted many times. V is TRBV27 and J is TRBJ1-2; D perhaps matches TRBD1 (5 bases). There are 14 residues in the CDR3. CDR1 and CDR2 from the germline V gene are MNHEY and SMNVEV (reference sequence). Trimming removed 5 bases at V and 5 bases at J, with 15 bases between. Here the CDR3 DNA reads TGTGCCAGCAGTGTAGGGGACGTAGGGTATGGCTACACCTTC. It specifies CASSVGDVGYGYTF.

This clone came up many times. This chain links TRBV3-1 with TRBJ1-2; D possibly corresponds to TRBD1 (5 bases). The CDR3 consists of 13 residues. Germline CDR1 is LGHDT and CDR2 is YNNKEL (reference sequence). The ends were cut back, 5 bases at V and 5 bases at J, with 12 bases in the middle. CDR3: CASSSSGTYGYTF. The DNA of the CDR3 is TGTGCCAGCAGCTCCTCCGGGACGTATGGCTACACCTTC.

The chain has TRBV11-2 and TRBJ2-7; D unresolved. The germline CDR1 and CDR2 sequences are SGHAT and FQNNGV. The CDR3 covers 14 residues. The V end was cut by 0 bases, the J end by 5 bases, with 11 bases between. CDR3 coding DNA: TGTGCCAGCAGCTTAGATACCCCAGGCGACGAGCAGTACTTC. Amino acids: CASSLDTPGDEQYF.

Only a few counts were recorded for this clone. This chain uses TRBV6-2 or TRBV6-3 with TRBJ2-1; 12 bases map to TRBD2. Trimming removed 4 bases from V and 15 bases from J; junction bases left unmatched: 7. The CDR3 runs to 13 residues. CDR1 is MNHEY and CDR2 is SVGEGT in the germline V gene. The CDR3 coding sequence is TGTGCCAGCAGTTCACTAGCGGGAGGTAGTATGTTCTTC. This codes for CASSSLAGGSMFF.

V gene TRBV20-1 combines with J gene TRBJ1-2; 8 bases agree with TRBD1. CDR3 length: 15 residues. With V trimmed by 1 base and J by 1 base, 5 bases remained unmatched. Germline CDR1 reads DFQATT; CDR2 reads SNEGSKA (reference sequence). The CDR3 nucleotides are TGCAGTGCTAGAGTTGGTGGACAGGGTAACTATGGCTACACCTTC. Amino acids: CSARVGGQGNYGYTF.

In this sample, this clone turned up many times. The chain uses TRBV12-3 or TRBV12-4 and TRBJ1-5; D is perhaps TRBD1 (6 bases). The CDR3 is 14 residues long. Trimming pared 3 bases from V and 3 bases from J, leaving 9 bases between. The CDR3 spells CASSFLGANQPQHF. DNA of the CDR3: TGTGCCAGCAGTTTTTTGGGGGCCAATCAGCCCCAGCATTTT.

As DNA, the CDR3 is TGTGCCAGCAGCGCAGGGGCGGGAGTCCCCTACGAGCAGTACTTC. Protein sequence: CASSAGAGVPYEQYF. J is TRBJ2-7 and V is TRBV11-3, with D maybe TRBD2 (7 bases). V lost 5 bases and J lost 2, with 16 bases in between. The CDR3 is 15 amino acids. The germline CDR1 and CDR2 sequences are SGHNT and YENEEA.

In the case of this clone: One end of the junction varies from germline; a read error may be responsible. The genes are TRBV12-3 or TRBV12-4 and TRBJ2-5; 12 nucleotides line up with TRBD2. CDR3 length equals 16 residues. The CDR3 protein is CAITQGTSGPWETQYF. The CDR3 bases are TGTGCCATCACCCAAGGGACTAGCGGGCCCTGGGAGACCCAGTACTTT.

The sample holds a few counts of this clone. The chain recombines TRBV11-2 with TRBJ1-4; D perhaps matches TRBD1 (5 bases). Trimming left V 8 bases short and J 5 bases short, with 12 bases between. CDR1 and CDR2 from the germline V gene are SGHAT and FQNNGV. This CDR3 contains 13 residues. The CDR3 sequence is CASGNGGNEKLFF. DNA for the CDR3: TGTGCCAGCGGGAACGGGGGGAATGAAAAACTGTTTTTT.

The table lists this clone with a few counts. The V call is TRBV6-1, the J call TRBJ2-7; D is uncertain. Trimming removed 5 bases at V and 7 bases at J, with 15 bases between. The CDR3 is made up of 13 amino acids. Germline-derived CDR1 and CDR2 are MNHNS and SASEGT. CDR3: CASSFYRGNEQYF. As DNA, the CDR3 is TGTGCCAGCAGTTTTTATCGTGGGAATGAGCAGTACTTC.